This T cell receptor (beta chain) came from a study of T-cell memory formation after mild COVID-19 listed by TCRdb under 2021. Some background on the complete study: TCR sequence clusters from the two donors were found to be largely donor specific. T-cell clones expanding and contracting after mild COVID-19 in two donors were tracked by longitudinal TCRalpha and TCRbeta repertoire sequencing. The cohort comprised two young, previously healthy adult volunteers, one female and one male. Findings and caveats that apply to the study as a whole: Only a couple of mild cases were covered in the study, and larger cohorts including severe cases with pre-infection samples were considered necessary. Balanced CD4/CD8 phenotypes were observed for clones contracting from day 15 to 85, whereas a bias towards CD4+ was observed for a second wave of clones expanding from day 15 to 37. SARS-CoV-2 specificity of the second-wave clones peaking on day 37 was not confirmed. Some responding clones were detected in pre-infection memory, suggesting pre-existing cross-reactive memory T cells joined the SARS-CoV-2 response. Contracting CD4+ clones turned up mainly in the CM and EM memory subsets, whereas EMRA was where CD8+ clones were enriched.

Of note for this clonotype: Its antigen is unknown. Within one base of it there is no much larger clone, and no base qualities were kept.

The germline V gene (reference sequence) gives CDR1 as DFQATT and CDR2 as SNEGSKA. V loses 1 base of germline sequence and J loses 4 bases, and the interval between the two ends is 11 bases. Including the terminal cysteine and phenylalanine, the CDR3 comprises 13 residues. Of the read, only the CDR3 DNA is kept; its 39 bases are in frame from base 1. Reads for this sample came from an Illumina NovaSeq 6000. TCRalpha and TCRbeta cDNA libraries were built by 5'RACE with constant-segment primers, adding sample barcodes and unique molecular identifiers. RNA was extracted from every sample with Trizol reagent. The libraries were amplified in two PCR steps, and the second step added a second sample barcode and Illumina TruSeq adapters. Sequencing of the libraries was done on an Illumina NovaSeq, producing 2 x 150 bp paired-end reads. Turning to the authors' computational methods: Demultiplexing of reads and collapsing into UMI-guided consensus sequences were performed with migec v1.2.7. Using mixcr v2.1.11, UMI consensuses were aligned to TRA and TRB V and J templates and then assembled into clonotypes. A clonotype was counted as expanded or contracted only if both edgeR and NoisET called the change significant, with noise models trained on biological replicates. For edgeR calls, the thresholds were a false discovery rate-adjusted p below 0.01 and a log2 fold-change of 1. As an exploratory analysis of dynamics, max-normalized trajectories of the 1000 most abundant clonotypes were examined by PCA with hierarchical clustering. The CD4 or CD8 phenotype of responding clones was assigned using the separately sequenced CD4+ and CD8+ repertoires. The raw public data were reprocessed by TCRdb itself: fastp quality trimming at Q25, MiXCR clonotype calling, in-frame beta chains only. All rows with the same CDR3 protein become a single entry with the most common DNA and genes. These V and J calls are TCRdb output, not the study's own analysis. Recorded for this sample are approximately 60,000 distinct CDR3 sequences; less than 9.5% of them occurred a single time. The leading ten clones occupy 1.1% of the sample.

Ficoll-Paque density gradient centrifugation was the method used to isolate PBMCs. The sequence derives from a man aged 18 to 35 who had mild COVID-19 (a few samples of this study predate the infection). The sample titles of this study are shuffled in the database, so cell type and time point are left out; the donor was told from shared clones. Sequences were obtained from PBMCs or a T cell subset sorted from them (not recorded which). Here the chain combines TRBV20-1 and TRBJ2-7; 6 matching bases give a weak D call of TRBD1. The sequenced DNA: TGCAGTGCTAGAGCCCCGACAGGTTACGAGCAGTACTTC. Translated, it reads CSARAPTGYEQYF.